Listed here are 21 T cell receptor beta chains from one sample, sequenced in a study of metastatic and nonmetastatic thyroid tumors. Ahead of thyroid surgery, no patient had received treatment of any kind. TCRdb re-clonotyped the PCR reads via MiXCR. The repertoire holds roughly 63,000 clones, with 15% to 20% as singletons. Material: blood. The receptors were sampled from a male donor with papillary thyroid cancer or a benign thyroid nodule (not recorded which). Some clones in this sample may be carry-over from other donors' samples.

This clone was counted many times. A read error is possible here, since a much larger clone lies one base away. The rearrangement uses TRBV25-1 and TRBJ1-3; weak D call: TRBD1 (6 bases). V lost 4 bases and J lost 2, with 9 bases in between. Per germline, CDR1 MGHDK and CDR2 SYGVNS. This CDR3 is built from 14 residues. The CDR3 DNA follows: TGTGCCAGCAGTGTACAGGGAGCTGGAAACACCATATATTTT. Its protein product is CASSVQGAGNTIYF.

This clone was recorded many times. The chain's CDR3 is CASSPRQDSGANVLTF. The DNA for the CDR3 is TGCGCCAGCAGCCCAAGACAGGACTCTGGGGCCAACGTCCTGACTTTC. The rearrangement links TRBV5-1 to TRBJ2-6; TRBD1 is a possible D gene (6 bases). V was clipped by 4 bases and J by 0 bases, with 11 bases between them. The CDR3 totals 16 residues. Germline V gives CDR1 SGHRS, CDR2 YFSETQ.

This clone was picked up many times. The rearrangement links TRBV5-6 to TRBJ2-1; the D gene is possibly TRBD2 (6 bases). This CDR3 spans 16 amino acids. The V and J ends lost 7 bases and 2 bases respectively, with 19 bases between them. Germline CDR1 and CDR2: SGHDT and YYEEEE. CDR3 residues: CASGTPGVMAYNEQFF. Written as DNA, the CDR3 is TGTGCCAGCGGAACTCCGGGGGTAATGGCCTACAATGAGCAGTTCTTC.

V is TRBV12-3 or TRBV12-4 and J is TRBJ2-5; 10 nucleotides agree with TRBD2. The CDR3 is 16 residues long. Unmatched junction bases numbered 12, after V lost 4 bases and J lost 7 bases. CDR3 coding DNA: TGTGCCAGCAGTTCAGGGGAGGCGAGCGGGAGGGCGACCCAGTACTTC. Protein product: CASSSGEASGRATQYF.

This clone was seen only a few times. This clone may be a read error of a much larger clone one base away. Different DNA sequences within this sample yield the same CDR3. V and J are TRBV2 and TRBJ2-1, with D tentatively TRBD2 (5 bases). Germline V gene sequence: CDR1 SNHLY, CDR2 FYNNEI. The CDR3 has 12 amino acids. V was clipped by 7 bases and J by 15 bases, with 19 bases between them. The CDR3: CASTPRGETPFF. The CDR3 nucleotides are TGTGCCAGCACCCCTCGGGGAGAAACTCCGTTCTTC.

In this sample, this clone turned up many times. The V call is TRBV7-9, the J call TRBJ2-7; no clear D gene. V gave up 6 bases and J gave up 3 bases, with 6 bases separating them. Germline V gene sequence: CDR1 SEHNR, CDR2 FQNEAQ (reference sequence). CDR3 length: 11 residues. The CDR3 region is CASSEGYEQYV. The CDR3 bases are TGTGCCAGCAGTGAAGGCTACGAGCAGTACGTC.

This clone was detected ten times or more. Here the CDR3 reads CASSLDTSSYEQYF. CDR3 coding DNA: TGTGCCAGCAGTCTCGACACCAGCTCCTACGAGCAGTACTTC. This chain joins TRBV6-1 and TRBJ2-7; D remains unclear. The germline V and J ends were trimmed by 5 bases and 0 bases, with 11 bases remaining between them. This CDR3 is 14 amino acids long. Germline CDR1 reads MNHNS; CDR2 reads SASEGT.

Many counts were recorded for this clone. The DNA of the CDR3 is TGCAGCGTTGCTCTCCTTTGGGGTGAAGCTTTCTTT. Encoded protein: CSVALLWGEAFF. This rearrangement joins TRBV29-1 to TRBJ1-1; D is unresolved. The V and J ends lost 4 bases and 7 bases respectively, with 13 bases between them. This CDR3 region has 12 residues. The germline V gene encodes CDR1 SQVTM and CDR2 ANQGSEA.

This clone was detected ten times or more. The chain recombines TRBV3-1 with TRBJ2-7; no reliable D call. Per the germline V gene, CDR1 is LGHDT and CDR2 is YNNKEL (reference sequence). The CDR3 totals 13 residues. The ends were cut back, 5 bases at V and 5 bases at J, with 13 bases in the middle. The CDR3, as DNA: TGTGCCAGCAGCTTGGGTCGAGACGACGAGCAGTACTTC. Translation: CASSLGRDDEQYF.

In this sample, this clone turned up many times. This chain uses TRBV11-3 with TRBJ2-1, with D hard to call. Germline V gene lookup returns CDR1 SGHNT and CDR2 YENEEA. Trimming shortened V by 1 base and J by 0 bases, and 7 bases separated the two germline ends. The length of the CDR3 is 15 residues. In DNA form, the CDR3 reads TGTGCCAGCAGCTTAGGTGAGAGCTCCTACAATGAGCAGTTCTTC. It translates to CASSLGESSYNEQFF.

Ten or more counts support this clone. The chain joins TRBV7-9 to TRBJ2-1, with TRBD2 identical over 9 bases. From germline, CDR1 is SEHNR and CDR2 FQNEAQ (reference sequence). The CDR3 is 15 residues long. V dropped 2 bases and J dropped 13; count of bases not matched to a gene: 12. CDR3 DNA: TGTGCCAGCAGCTTACCCTCCCGGACTAGCGAAGGTCAGTTCTTC. It translates to CASSLPSRTSEGQFF.

This clone was recorded at least ten times. The chain carries TRBV20-1 and TRBJ1-1; D is undetermined. With 3 bases removed from V and 7 bases from J, the gap between germline ends came to 21 bases. CDR3 length: 15 amino acids. Germline CDR1 reads DFQATT; CDR2 reads SNEGSKA (reference sequence). The CDR3 reads CSASAGAGVVREAFF. CDR3 DNA sequence: TGCAGTGCTAGTGCTGGCGCAGGTGTGGTGCGTGAAGCTTTCTTT.

This clone was found many times. The chain is built from TRBV11-2 and TRBJ2-1, with TRBD2 identical over 9 bases. After removal of 0 bases from V and 7 bases from J, the junction contained 10 bases not matched to a gene. Germline V gene data show CDR1 as SGHAT and CDR2 as FQNNGV. There are 17 residues in the CDR3. The CDR3 sequence is CASSLESGGRVRNEQFF. The CDR3 nucleotides read TGTGCCAGCAGCTTAGAGTCCGGCGGGAGGGTAAGGAATGAGCAGTTCTTC.

The table lists this clone with many counts. V and J are TRBV20-1 and TRBJ2-1; 7 nucleotides match TRBD2. The CDR3 covers 15 residues. V lost 6 bases and J lost 7; bases outside the gene matches: 15. CDR1 and CDR2 (germline): DFQATT, SNEGSKA (reference sequence). Here the CDR3 DNA reads TGCAGTGCGAGGGACCCTTGGCGGGAGTTGAATGAGCAGTTCTTC. Protein sequence: CSARDPWRELNEQFF.

This clone was seen ten or more times. This chain uses TRBV11-2 with TRBJ2-5; unclear D gene. Per germline, CDR1 SGHAT and CDR2 FQNNGV. Trimming pared 4 bases from V and 5 bases from J, leaving 17 bases between. The CDR3 sequence is 15 residues long. DNA for the CDR3: TGTGCCAGCAGCTATATAGACGTGGTAAAGGAGACCCAGTACTTC. Translating gives CASSYIDVVKETQYF.

There are many counts of this clone. The J gene is TRBJ2-7, the V gene TRBV10-1; 9 positions agree with TRBD1. The trim removed 9 bases at V and 6 bases at J, leaving 9 bases unmatched. This CDR3 contains 13 residues. Germline values: CDR1 WNHNN, CDR2 SYGVQD (reference sequence). CDR3 sequence (DNA): TGCGCCAGGCGGGACAGGGTGGTCTCCGAGCAGTACGTC. Translated, it gives CARRDRVVSEQYV.

There are a few counts of this clone. Other DNA sequences in this specimen translate into the identical CDR3. The chain recombines TRBV27 with TRBJ2-2; D is possibly TRBD2 (7 bases). CDR1 and CDR2 from the germline V gene are MNHEY and SMNVEV (reference sequence). The V and J ends lost 5 bases and 11 bases respectively, with 21 bases between them. This CDR3 is 15 amino acids long. In DNA, the CDR3 is TGTGCCAGCAGTGGGCCGCGCGGGGGCCCTGGTGAGCTGTTTTTT. Translation: CASSGPRGGPGELFF.

In this sample, this clone turned up many times. This chain uses TRBV13 with TRBJ2-1; 8 bases line up with TRBD1. This CDR3 has 16 amino acids. The germline CDR1 and CDR2 sequences are PRHDT and FYEKMQ (reference sequence). V lost 1 base and J lost 5; bases outside the gene matches: 7. The CDR3 sequence is CASSLAGGDLNNEQFF. The CDR3 coding sequence is TGTGCCAGCAGCTTAGCAGGGGGCGATTTGAACAATGAGCAGTTCTTC.

Of note for this clone: A much larger clonotype is one base distant, so this may be a read error. This sequence joins TRBV10-3 and TRBJ1-2; maybe TRBD1 (5 bases). Germline V CDR1 and CDR2: ENHRY, SYGVKD. This CDR3 contains 13 residues. DNA for the CDR3: TGTGCCATCAGGGAACAGGAGAACTATGTCTACACCTTC. Its protein product is CAIREQENYVYTF.

This clone was seen repeatedly, ten times or more. This sequence may be a read error, since a much larger clone differs from it by one base. Other DNA sequences in this specimen translate into the identical CDR3. The chain joins TRBV4-1 to TRBJ2-7, with a possible D match to TRBD1 (6 bases). Germline V gene data show CDR1 as MGHRA and CDR2 as YSYEKL. With 0 bases removed from V and 4 bases from J, the gap between germline ends came to 19 bases. The CDR3 is 17 residues long. The CDR3 sequence: CASSQDLAGVPGYEQYV. DNA for the CDR3: TGCGCCAGCAGCCAAGATCTCGCAGGGGTCCCGGGATACGAGCAGTACGTC.

In its sample, this clone was seen many times. The chain is built from TRBV19 and TRBJ1-6, with a tentative D call TRBD1 (6 bases). V shed 4 bases and J shed 9 bases, with 16 bases lying between them. The CDR3 length is 15 residues. In germline, CDR1 is LNHDA, CDR2 SQIVND (reference sequence). The CDR3 DNA reads as TGTGCCAGTAGTACAGCAGGGGCGCTGGGTTCACCCCTCCACTTT. Its translation is CASSTAGALGSPLHF.